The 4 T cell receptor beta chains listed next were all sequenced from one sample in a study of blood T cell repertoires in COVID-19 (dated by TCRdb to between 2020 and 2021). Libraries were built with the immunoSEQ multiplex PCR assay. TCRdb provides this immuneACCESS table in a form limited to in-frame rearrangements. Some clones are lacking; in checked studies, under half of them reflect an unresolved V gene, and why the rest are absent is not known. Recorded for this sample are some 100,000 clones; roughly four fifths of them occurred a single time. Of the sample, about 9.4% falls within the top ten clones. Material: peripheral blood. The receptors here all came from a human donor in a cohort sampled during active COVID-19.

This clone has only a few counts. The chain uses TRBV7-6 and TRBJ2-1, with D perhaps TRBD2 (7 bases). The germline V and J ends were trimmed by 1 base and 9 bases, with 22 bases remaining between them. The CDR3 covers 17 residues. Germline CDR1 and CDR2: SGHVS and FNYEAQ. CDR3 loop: CASSLVDGGGPGGEQFF. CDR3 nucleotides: TGTGCCAGCAGCTTAGTGGACGGCGGGGGCCCCGGAGGTGAGCAGTTCTTC.

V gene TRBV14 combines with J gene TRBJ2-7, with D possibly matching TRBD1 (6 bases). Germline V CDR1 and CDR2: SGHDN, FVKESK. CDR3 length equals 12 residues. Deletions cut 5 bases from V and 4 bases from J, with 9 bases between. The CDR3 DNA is TGTGCCAGCAGCAGGACAGTTTACGAGCAGTACTTC. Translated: CASSRTVYEQYF.

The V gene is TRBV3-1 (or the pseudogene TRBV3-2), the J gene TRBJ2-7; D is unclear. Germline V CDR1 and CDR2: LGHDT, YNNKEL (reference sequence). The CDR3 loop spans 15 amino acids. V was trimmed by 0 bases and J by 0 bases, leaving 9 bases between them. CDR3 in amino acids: CASSQDVESSYEQYF. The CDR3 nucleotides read TGTGCCAGCAGCCAAGATGTGGAGTCCTCCTACGAGCAGTACTTC.

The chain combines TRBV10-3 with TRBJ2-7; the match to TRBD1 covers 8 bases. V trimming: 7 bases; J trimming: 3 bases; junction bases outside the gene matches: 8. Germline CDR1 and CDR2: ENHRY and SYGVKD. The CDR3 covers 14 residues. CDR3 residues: CAINPGTGNYEQYF. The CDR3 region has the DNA TGTGCCATCAATCCCGGGACAGGCAACTACGAGCAGTACTTC.